The 5 T cell receptor beta chains in this list originate from one sample, sequenced in a study of T cells in Graves' hyperthyroidism and ophthalmopathy. Amplification of TCR beta CDR3 regions used RNA as the template. Carried out on the TCR CDR3, a first-round RT-PCR used the HTBI primer set. TCRdb processed the multiplex PCR reads anew with MiXCR; each CDR3 protein has one entry. The data show over 450,000 distinct CDR3 sequences, over 13% seen once. Sequenced sample: blood. Receptor source: a woman aged 18-30 years with Graves' hyperthyroidism.

The V gene is TRBV7-2, the J gene TRBJ2-1; D remains unclear. The CDR3 spans 15 residues. The V and J ends lost 1 base and 7 bases respectively, with 14 bases between them. Germline V gene lookup returns CDR1 SGHTA and CDR2 FQGNSA. The CDR3 reads CASSLVWGFRNEQFF. CDR3 coding DNA: TGTGCCAGCAGCTTAGTTTGGGGATTTAGGAATGAGCAGTTCTTC.

This clonotype was recorded many times. V gene TRBV7-3 combines with J gene TRBJ2-1; 8 bases are shared with TRBD2. Germline V gene data show CDR1 as SGHTA and CDR2 as FQGTGA. The CDR3 loop spans 16 amino acids. The junction had 10 bases not matched to a gene; V was cut back by 2 bases and J by 7 bases. CDR3 sequence reads: CASSLGERERRNEQFF. CDR3 bases: TGTGCCAGCAGCTTAGGGGAGCGGGAGCGACGGAATGAGCAGTTCTTC.

This chain links TRBV27 with TRBJ1-2, with 9 bases matching TRBD1. The CDR3 contains 15 residues. The germline gives CDR1 MNHEY, CDR2 SMNVEV (reference sequence). Trimming cost V 5 bases and J 1 base; bases outside gene matches: 5. DNA of the CDR3: TGTGCCAGCAGTGCCACAGGGGGCATTAACTATGGCTACACCTTC. It codes for CASSATGGINYGYTF.

This chain links TRBV6-1 with TRBJ2-1, with 11 bases matching TRBD2. The CDR3 extends over 18 amino acids. Germline assignment: CDR1 MNHNS and CDR2 SASEGT. V lost 6 bases to trimming and J lost 1 base; unmatched junction nucleotides: 11. CDR3 coding DNA: TGTGCCAGCAGGCTCGGGACTAGCGGAGGATATTCCTACAATGAGCAGTTCTTC. It specifies CASRLGTSGGYSYNEQFF.

This clonotype has at least ten counts. The chain couples TRBV5-6 to TRBJ2-5, with D possibly matching TRBD1 (6 bases). This CDR3 region has 14 residues. The V end was cut by 4 bases, the J end by 5 bases, with 15 bases between. Per germline, CDR1 SGHDT and CDR2 YYEEEE. This CDR3 reads CASSQPPGEETQYF. The CDR3, as DNA: TGTGCCAGCAGCCAACCCCCAGGGGAGGAGACCCAGTACTTC.